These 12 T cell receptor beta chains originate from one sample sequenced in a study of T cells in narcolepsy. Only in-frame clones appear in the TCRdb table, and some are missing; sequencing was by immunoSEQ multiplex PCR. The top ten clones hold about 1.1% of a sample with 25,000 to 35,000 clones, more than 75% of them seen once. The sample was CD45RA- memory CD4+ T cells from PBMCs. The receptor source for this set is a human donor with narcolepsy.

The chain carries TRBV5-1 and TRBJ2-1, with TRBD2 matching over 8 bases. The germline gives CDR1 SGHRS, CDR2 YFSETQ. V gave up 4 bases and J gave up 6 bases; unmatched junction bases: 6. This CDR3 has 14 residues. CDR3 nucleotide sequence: TGCGCCAGCAGCCTTACACTAGCGGTCAATGAGCAGTTCTTC. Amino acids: CASSLTLAVNEQFF. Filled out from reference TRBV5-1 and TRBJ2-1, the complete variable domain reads KAGVTQTPRYLIKTRGQQVTLSCSPISGHRSVSWYQQTPGQGLQFLFEYFSETQRNKGNFPGRFSGRQFSNSRSEMNVSTLELGDSALYLCASSLTLAVNEQFFGPGTRLTVL.

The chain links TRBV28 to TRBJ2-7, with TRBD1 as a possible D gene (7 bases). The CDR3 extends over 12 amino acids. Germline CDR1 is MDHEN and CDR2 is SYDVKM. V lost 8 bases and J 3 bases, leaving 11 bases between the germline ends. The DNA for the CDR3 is TGTGCCAGCCGACAGGGACTCTACGAGCAGTACTTC. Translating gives CASRQGLYEQYF.

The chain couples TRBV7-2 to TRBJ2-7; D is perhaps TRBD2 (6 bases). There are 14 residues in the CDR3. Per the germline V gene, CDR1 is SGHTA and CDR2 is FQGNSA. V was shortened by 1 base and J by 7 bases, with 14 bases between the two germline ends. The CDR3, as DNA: TGTGCCAGCAGCTTAGTTTCGGAGGGCCGGGAGCAGTACTTC. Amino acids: CASSLVSEGREQYF.

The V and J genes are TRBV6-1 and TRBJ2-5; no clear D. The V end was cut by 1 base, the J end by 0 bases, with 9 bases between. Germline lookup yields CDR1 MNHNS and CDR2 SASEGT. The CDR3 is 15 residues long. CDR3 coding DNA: TGTGCCAGCAGTGAAGTGTTGGGCTACCAAGAGACCCAGTACTTC. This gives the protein CASSEVLGYQETQYF.

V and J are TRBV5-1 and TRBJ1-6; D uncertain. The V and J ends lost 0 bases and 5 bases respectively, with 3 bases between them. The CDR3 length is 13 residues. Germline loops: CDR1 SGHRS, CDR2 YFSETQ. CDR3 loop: CASSLADNSPLHF. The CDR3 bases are TGCGCCAGCAGCTTGGCAGATAATTCACCCCTCCACTTT.

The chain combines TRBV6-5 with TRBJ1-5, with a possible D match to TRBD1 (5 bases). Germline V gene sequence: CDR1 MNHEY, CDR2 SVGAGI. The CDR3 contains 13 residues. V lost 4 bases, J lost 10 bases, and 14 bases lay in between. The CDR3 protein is CASSSAGSFPQHF. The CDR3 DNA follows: TGTGCCAGCAGTTCGGCAGGGTCTTTCCCCCAGCATTTT.

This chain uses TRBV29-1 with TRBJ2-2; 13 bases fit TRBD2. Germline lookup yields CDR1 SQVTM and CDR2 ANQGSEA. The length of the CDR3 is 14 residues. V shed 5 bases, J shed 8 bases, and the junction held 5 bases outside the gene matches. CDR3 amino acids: CSVPGLAGRGELFF. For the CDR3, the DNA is TGCAGCGTTCCGGGACTAGCGGGAAGAGGGGAGCTGTTTTTT.

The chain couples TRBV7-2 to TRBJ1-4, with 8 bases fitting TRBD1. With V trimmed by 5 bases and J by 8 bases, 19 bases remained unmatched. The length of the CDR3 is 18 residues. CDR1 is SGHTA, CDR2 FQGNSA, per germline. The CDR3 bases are TGTGCCAGCAGCCAAAATGGACAGGGAGCGTTCGGAGGAGAAAAACTGTTTTTT. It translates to CASSQNGQGAFGGEKLFF.

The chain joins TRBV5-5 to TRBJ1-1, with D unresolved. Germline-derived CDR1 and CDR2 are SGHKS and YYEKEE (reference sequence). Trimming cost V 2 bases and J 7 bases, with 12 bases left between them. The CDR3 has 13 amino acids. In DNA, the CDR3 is TGTGCCAGCAGCTTAATGGGTCTACGTGAAGCTTTCTTT. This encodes CASSLMGLREAFF.

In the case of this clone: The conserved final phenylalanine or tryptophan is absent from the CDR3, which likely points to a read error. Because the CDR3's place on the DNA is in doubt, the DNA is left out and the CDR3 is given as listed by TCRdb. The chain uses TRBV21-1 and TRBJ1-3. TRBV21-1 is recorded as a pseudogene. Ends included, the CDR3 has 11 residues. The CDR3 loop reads CASSIPGGREG.

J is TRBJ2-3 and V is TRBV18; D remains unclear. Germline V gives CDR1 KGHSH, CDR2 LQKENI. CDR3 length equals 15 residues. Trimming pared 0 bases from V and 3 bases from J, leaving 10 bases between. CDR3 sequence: CASSPPLARTDTQYF. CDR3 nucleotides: TGTGCCAGCTCACCACCTCTGGCAAGAACAGATACGCAGTATTTT.

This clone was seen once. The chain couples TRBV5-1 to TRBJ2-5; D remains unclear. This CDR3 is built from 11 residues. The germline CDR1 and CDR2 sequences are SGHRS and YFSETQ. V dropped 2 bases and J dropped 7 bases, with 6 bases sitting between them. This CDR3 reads CASSFLGTQYF. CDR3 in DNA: TGCGCCAGCAGCTTTTTGGGGACCCAGTACTTC.